This T cell receptor (beta chain) was identified during a study of T and B cells in COVID-19 patients. Comment on this clonotype: The antigen is unknown.

Multiplex PCR with BIOMED2 TRB-A/B primer pools amplified TRB rearrangements. TCRdb re-called the multiplex PCR reads with MiXCR, one entry per CDR3 protein. Of around 8,200 distinct CDR3 sequences listed, 26% are singletons. Notes on the study in general: Patients with COVID-19 reportedly showed strongly skewed T cell receptor beta variable and joining gene usage.

TRB was amplified from approximately 250-480 ng of blood genomic DNA. Germline lookup yields CDR1 SGHVS and CDR2 FNYEAQ. CDR3 length: 14 residues. V shed 4 bases and J shed 8 bases, with 14 bases lying between them. V gene TRBV7-6 combines with J gene TRBJ2-2; D call uncertain. This TCR derives from a human donor with active COVID-19. Specimen: blood. Here the CDR3 DNA reads TGTGCCAGCAGCTCGCCAGACTCCAGGGGGGAGCTGTTTTTT. This sequence encodes CASSSPDSRGELFF.